The 10 T cell receptor beta chains below were found in one sample sequenced in a study of T cell responses to AZD1222 COVID-19 vaccine. Data came from immunoSEQ multiplex PCR; TCRdb stores just in-frame clones and leaves some out. The sample gives 100,000 to 150,000 clones, roughly 86% of which show up once; 9% to 15% is in the top ten. Sequencing used peripheral blood, obtained on day 0 of AZD1222 vaccination. The receptors shown here come from an adult in good health.

The rearrangement joins TRBV27 to TRBJ1-1, with 9 bases matching TRBD1. J lost 2 bases, V lost 3 bases, and 10 bases had no gene match. The CDR3 extends over 17 amino acids. Germline CDR1 MNHEY, CDR2 SMNVEV (reference sequence). Written as DNA, the CDR3 is TGTGCCAGCAGTTTTTACCCGACAGGGGGGCTTAACACTGAAGCTTTCTTT. Amino acid sequence: CASSFYPTGGLNTEAFF.

The genes are TRBV5-8 and TRBJ1-1, with D tentatively TRBD1 (6 bases). Germline assignment: CDR1 SGHTS and CDR2 YDEGEE. V lost 4 bases and J 2 bases, leaving 12 bases between the germline ends. This CDR3 has 14 amino acids. The CDR3 sequence: CASSLRDINTEAFF. DNA for the CDR3: TGTGCCAGCAGCCTACGGGACATCAACACTGAAGCTTTCTTT.

The chain has TRBV15 and TRBJ2-2, with D hard to call. The V gene lost 1 base and the J gene lost 1 base, with 7 bases spanning the gap. The CDR3 totals 15 residues. Germline values: CDR1 LNHNV, CDR2 YYDKDF (reference sequence). This CDR3 reads CATSRARGNTGELFF. The CDR3 DNA reads as TGTGCCACCAGCAGAGCACGAGGGAACACCGGGGAGCTGTTTTTT.

The chain links TRBV27 to TRBJ2-7; 11 bases are shared with TRBD1. Trimming at V came to 1 base and at J to 3 bases, leaving 5 bases not matched to a gene. This CDR3 is built from 16 residues. Germline V CDR1 and CDR2: MNHEY, SMNVEV (reference sequence). CDR3 in amino acids: CASSLLFGTGGYEQYF. CDR3 sequence (DNA): TGTGCCAGCAGTTTATTATTCGGGACAGGGGGCTACGAGCAGTACTTC.

The genes are TRBV14 and TRBJ1-1; TRBD1 might be the D (5 bases). Germline assignment: CDR1 SGHDN and CDR2 FVKESK. CDR3 length: 14 amino acids. The ends were cut back, 3 bases at V and 5 bases at J, with 13 bases in the middle. The CDR3 DNA sequence: TGTGCCAGCAGCCAGGCAGGGTTTTTTACTGAAGCTTTCTTT. It codes for CASSQAGFFTEAFF.

This chain uses TRBV6-5 with TRBJ1-6; weak D call: TRBD1 (5 bases). Looked up from germline, CDR1 is MNHEY and CDR2 is SVGAGI. With 7 bases removed from V and 9 bases from J, the gap between germline ends came to 13 bases. This CDR3 is 13 amino acids long. The CDR3 nucleotides are TGTGCCAGCAATCCAGGGCCTACTTCACCCCTCCACTTT. Protein product: CASNPGPTSPLHF.

The chain joins TRBV4-3 to TRBJ1-2; TRBD1 matches at 7 bases. J lost 6 bases, V lost 0 bases, and 7 bases had no gene match. The CDR3 totals 15 residues. Germline CDR1 and CDR2: LGHNA and YSLEER. The CDR3 reads CASSQEWNRGDGYTF. As DNA, the CDR3 is TGCGCCAGCAGCCAAGAGTGGAACAGGGGTGATGGCTACACCTTC.

V usage is TRBV27 and J usage is TRBJ1-6; D gene ambiguous. V was shortened by 4 bases and J by 9 bases, with 16 bases between the two germline ends. The CDR3 length is 15 residues. Germline V CDR1 and CDR2: MNHEY, SMNVEV (reference sequence). Here the CDR3 DNA reads TGTGCCAGCAGTTCAACCTCCTCGCACGGTTCACCCCTCCACTTT. Protein product: CASSSTSSHGSPLHF.

CDR3: CASSLASGRAYNEQFF. DNA for the CDR3: TGTGCCAGCAGCTTAGCTAGCGGGAGGGCCTACAATGAGCAGTTCTTC. The gene calls are TRBV7-6 and TRBJ2-1, with 11 nucleotides matching TRBD2. The germline CDR1 and CDR2 sequences are SGHVS and FNYEAQ. This CDR3 region has 16 residues. V was clipped by 0 bases and J by 2 bases; unmatched bases: 0.

The V and J genes are TRBV28 and TRBJ1-2; the match to TRBD1 covers 10 bases. From germline, CDR1 is MDHEN and CDR2 SYDVKM. This CDR3 has 15 amino acids. The J segment lost 2 bases and the V segment lost 5 bases, leaving 5 bases of the junction unmatched. The CDR3 DNA sequence: TGTGCCAGCAGTGGCCCGGGACAGGGGAACTATGGCTACACCTTC. The encoded protein is CASSGPGQGNYGYTF.